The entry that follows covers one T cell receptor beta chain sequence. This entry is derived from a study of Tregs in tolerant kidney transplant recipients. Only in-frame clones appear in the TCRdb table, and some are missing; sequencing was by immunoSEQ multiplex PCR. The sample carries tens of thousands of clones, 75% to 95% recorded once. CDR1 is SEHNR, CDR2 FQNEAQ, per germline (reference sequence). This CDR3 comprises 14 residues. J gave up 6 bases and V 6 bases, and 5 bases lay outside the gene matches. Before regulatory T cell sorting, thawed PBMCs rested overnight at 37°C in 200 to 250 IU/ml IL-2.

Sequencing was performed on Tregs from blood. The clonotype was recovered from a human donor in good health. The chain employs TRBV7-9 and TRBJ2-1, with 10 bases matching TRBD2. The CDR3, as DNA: TGTGCCAGCAGTCCTAGCGGGGGTGCCAATGAGCAGTTCTTC. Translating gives CASSPSGGANEQFF.